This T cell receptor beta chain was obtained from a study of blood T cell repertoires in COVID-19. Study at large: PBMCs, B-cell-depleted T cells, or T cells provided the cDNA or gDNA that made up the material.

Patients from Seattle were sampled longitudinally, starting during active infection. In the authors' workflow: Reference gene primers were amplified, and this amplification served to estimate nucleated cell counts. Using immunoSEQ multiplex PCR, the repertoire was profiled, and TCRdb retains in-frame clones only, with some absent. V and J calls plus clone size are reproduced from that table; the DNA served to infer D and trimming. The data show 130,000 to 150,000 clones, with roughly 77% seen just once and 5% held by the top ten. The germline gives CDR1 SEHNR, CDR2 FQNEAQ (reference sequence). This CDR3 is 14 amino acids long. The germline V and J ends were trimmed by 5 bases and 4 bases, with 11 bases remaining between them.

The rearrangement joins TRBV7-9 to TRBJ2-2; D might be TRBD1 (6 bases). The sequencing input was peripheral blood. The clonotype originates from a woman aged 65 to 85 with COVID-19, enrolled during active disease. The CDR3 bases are TGTGCCAGCAGCCAGGGGACGAGCACCGGGGAGCTGTTTTTT. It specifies CASSQGTSTGELFF.